This paragraph reports one TCR beta chain. The target antigen is unknown. Primers: 60 Vbeta forward and 13 Jbeta reverse. The protocol was immunoSEQ multiplex PCR, while the TCRdb copy is restricted to in-frame clones and leaves out a portion. The table records some 150,000 clones, approximately 61% of them present only once. The ends were cut back, 1 base at V and 9 bases at J, with 7 bases in the middle. CDR1 and CDR2 from the germline V gene are SGHVS and FQNEAQ. The CDR3 is made up of 12 amino acids. These data belong to a study of cytomegalovirus exposure and HLA in healthy donors. Whole-study context: Drawn from HLA-typed donors, 83 million or so unique TCRs were held in an early data release.

Study-wide points: Several top significant clusters appeared, in a later analysis, to be linked to common viral pathogens. HLA alleles were associated with roughly 15,000 TCR beta sequences in a later analysis at 0.05 false discovery rate.

The genes are TRBV7-8 and TRBJ1-5; D not certain. This TCR came from a woman between 35 and 50 years old in good health and CMV-seronegative. The specimen was PBMCs. The CDR3 nucleotides are TGTGCCAGCAGCTTAGACACCCGGCCCCAGCATTTT. Protein sequence: CASSLDTRPQHF.